Below, 19 T cell receptor beta chains from the same sample are listed, as sequenced in a study of cytomegalovirus exposure and HLA in healthy donors. Primers for the PCR totalled 60 Vbeta and 13 Jbeta. Profiled with immunoSEQ multiplex PCR; TCRdb holds only in-frame clones, not every one. In the table there are 30,000 or so clones, more than 60% of which are singletons. Sequenced sample: PBMCs. These TCRs come from a man aged 50 to 59 in good health and CMV-seropositive.

The chain recombines TRBV4-3 with TRBJ2-5; TRBD1 aligns across 9 bases. V was clipped by 4 bases and J by 3 bases; unmatched bases: 3. The CDR3 is 14 amino acids. Germline V gene sequence: CDR1 LGHNA, CDR2 YSLEER. The chain's CDR3 is CASSRDRGEETQYF. DNA of the CDR3: TGCGCCAGCAGCCGTGACAGGGGGGAAGAGACCCAGTACTTC.

This clone was counted only a few times. The CDR3 loop reads CASSGGESNQPQHF. CDR3 bases: TGTGCCAGCAGCGGCGGGGAGAGCAATCAGCCCCAGCATTTT. The V call is TRBV9, the J call TRBJ1-5, with no clear D. Trimming pared 3 bases from V and 1 base from J, leaving 8 bases between. CDR3 size: 14 residues. Germline V gene lookup returns CDR1 SGDLS and CDR2 YYNGEE.

This clone was recorded a few times. The rearrangement uses TRBV6-5 and TRBJ2-1; D possibly corresponds to TRBD2 (6 bases). The CDR3 extends over 15 amino acids. In germline, CDR1 is MNHEY, CDR2 SVGAGI. Trimming cost V 0 bases and J 4 bases, with 10 bases left between them. CDR3 region: CASSYSGGTYNEQFF. Written as DNA, the CDR3 is TGTGCCAGCAGTTACTCGGGGGGTACGTACAATGAGCAGTTCTTC.

The J gene is TRBJ1-1, the V gene TRBV9; possibly TRBD1 for D (6 bases). Germline loops: CDR1 SGDLS, CDR2 YYNGEE. V shed 4 bases and J shed 0 bases, with 13 bases lying between them. This CDR3 is 15 amino acids long. In DNA form, the CDR3 reads TGTGCCAGCAGCCCAGGGGTGGGAGTGAACACTGAAGCTTTCTTT. Translation gives CASSPGVGVNTEAFF.

The chain has TRBV7-9 and TRBJ1-6; D gene uncertain. Germline values: CDR1 SEHNR, CDR2 FQNEAQ (reference sequence). The CDR3 is 13 residues long. The V end was cut by 0 bases, the J end by 7 bases, with 4 bases between. The CDR3 loop is CASSLAANSPLHF. The CDR3 region has the DNA TGTGCCAGCAGCTTAGCGGCCAATTCACCCCTCCACTTT.

A few counts support this clone. This chain connects TRBV29-1 to TRBJ2-5; the D is unclear. CDR3 length equals 14 residues. The germline V gene has CDR1 SQVTM and CDR2 ANQGSEA. Trimming took 3 bases from V and 5 from J, leaving 16 bases between them. CDR3 residues: CSVDGPGGGETQYF. The CDR3 DNA sequence: TGCAGCGTTGACGGCCCCGGCGGTGGTGAGACCCAGTACTTC.

The chain uses TRBV7-8 and TRBJ2-1; 9 bases match TRBD2. With V trimmed by 5 bases and J by 7 bases, 24 bases remained unmatched. The CDR3 is 20 residues long. Germline CDR1 SGHVS, CDR2 FQNEAQ. The CDR3 nucleotides are TGTGCCAGCAGCGCCGGAGGGCAGGGTGGGCTAGCGGGGTACAGAAATGAGCAGTTCTTC. It is translated as CASSAGGQGGLAGYRNEQFF. Filled out from reference TRBV7-8 and TRBJ2-1, the complete variable domain reads GAGVSQSPRYKVAKRGQDVALRCDPISGHVSLFWYQQALGQGPEFLTYFQNEAQLDKSGLPSDRFFAERPEGSVSTLKIQRTQQEDSAVYLCASSAGGQGGLAGYRNEQFFGPGTRLTVL.

The chain has TRBV19 and TRBJ1-5; D is undetermined. This CDR3 is built from 13 residues. Germline V gene sequence: CDR1 LNHDA, CDR2 SQIVND (reference sequence). The germline V and J ends were trimmed by 5 bases and 4 bases, with 9 bases remaining between them. Here the CDR3 DNA reads TGTGCCAGTAGTCACCGGGGAAATCAGCCCCAGCATTTT. It specifies CASSHRGNQPQHF.

V usage is TRBV5-4 and J usage is TRBJ2-1; 7 bases fit TRBD2. The CDR3 length is 15 residues. Germline V gene data show CDR1 as SGHNT and CDR2 as YYREEE (reference sequence). J gave up 5 bases and V 0 bases, and 5 bases lay outside the gene matches. CDR3 nucleotide sequence: TGTGCCAGCAGCTTGGTTGCGAGCGGGGACAATGAGCAGTTCTTC. Encoded protein: CASSLVASGDNEQFF.

This chain joins TRBV14 and TRBJ2-7; 8 nucleotides agree with TRBD1. The germline V gene has CDR1 SGHDN and CDR2 FVKESK. The CDR3 is 15 amino acids. Trimming removed 1 base from V and 2 bases from J; junction bases left unmatched: 4. CDR3 protein: CASSQGQGRTYEQYF. The CDR3 DNA is TGTGCCAGCAGCCAAGGACAGGGGCGAACCTACGAGCAGTACTTC.

This clone was observed a few times. The chain has TRBV10-2 and TRBJ2-7, with a weak D call TRBD2 (7 bases). This CDR3 contains 12 residues. Germline V gene sequence: CDR1 WSHSY, CDR2 SAAADI. Trimming pared 7 bases from V and 3 bases from J, leaving 10 bases between. CDR3 coding DNA: TGCGCCAGCAAAGGGGGGGGCTACGAGCAGTACTTC. It is translated as CASKGGGYEQYF.

V and J are TRBV13 and TRBJ2-5, with TRBD1 matching over 7 bases. Germline CDR1 PRHDT, CDR2 FYEKMQ (reference sequence). The CDR3 runs to 15 residues. J gave up 2 bases and V 5 bases, and 8 bases lay outside the gene matches. The DNA of the CDR3 is TGTGCCAGCAGCACCGGACAGGTGATACAAGAGACCCAGTACTTC. Its translation: CASSTGQVIQETQYF. The full variable domain, completed using reference TRBV13 and TRBJ2-5, is AAGVIQSPRHLIKEKRETATLKCYPIPRHDTVYWYQQGPGQDPQFLISFYEKMQSDKGSIPDRFSAQQFSDYHSELNMSSLELGDSALYFCASSTGQVIQETQYFGPGTRLLVL.

This clone has only one observation. The CDR3 is CAWSVEGAETQYF. CDR3 nucleotides: TGTGCCTGGAGTGTCGAAGGGGCTGAGACCCAGTACTTC. The chain recombines TRBV30 with TRBJ2-5; TRBD1 might be the D (5 bases). Trimming cost V 0 bases and J 5 bases, with 10 bases left between them. Germline V gene data show CDR1 as GTSNPN and CDR2 as SVGIG (reference sequence). The CDR3 spans 13 residues. The full variable domain, completed using reference TRBV30 and TRBJ2-5, is SQTIHQWPATLVQPVGSPLSLECTVEGTSNPNLYWYRQAAGRGLQLLFYSVGIGQISSEVPQNLSASRPQDRQFILSSKKLLLSDSGFYLCAWSVEGAETQYFGPGTRLLVL.

The V gene is TRBV30, the J gene TRBJ2-5, with TRBD2 matching over 8 bases. Per the germline V gene, CDR1 is GTSNPN and CDR2 is SVGIG (reference sequence). V dropped 5 bases and J dropped 4; count of bases not matched to a gene: 6. The CDR3 covers 13 residues. The chain's CDR3 is CAWSGGRIETQYF. Written as DNA, the CDR3 is TGTGCCTGGTCTGGCGGGAGGATAGAGACCCAGTACTTC.

J is TRBJ1-1 and V is TRBV7-6, with D tentatively TRBD1 (5 bases). V dropped 1 base and J dropped 0 bases, with 9 bases sitting between them. There are 15 residues in the CDR3. Germline CDR1 reads SGHVS; CDR2 reads FNYEAQ. Here the CDR3 reads CASSLEDSLNTEAFF. CDR3 bases: TGTGCCAGCAGCTTAGAAGACAGTCTGAACACTGAAGCTTTCTTT.

The chain recombines TRBV6-1 with TRBJ2-7; 8 bases align to TRBD1. The germline V gene has CDR1 MNHNS and CDR2 SASEGT. J was trimmed by 3 bases and V by 6 bases; bases with no gene match: 1. This CDR3 comprises 12 residues. CDR3: CASRDRVYEQYF. In nucleotides, the CDR3 is TGTGCCAGCAGGGACAGGGTCTACGAGCAGTACTTC.

CDR3 amino acids: CASGTGSYNEQFF. CDR3 in DNA: TGTGCTAGTGGTACAGGGTCCTACAATGAGCAGTTCTTC. The chain links TRBV12-5 to TRBJ2-1; D possibly corresponds to TRBD1 (6 bases). Per germline, CDR1 LGHNT and CDR2 FRNRAP. V lost 5 bases to trimming and J lost 1 base, with 6 bases between them. CDR3 size: 13 residues.

This clone showed up just once. The rearrangement uses TRBV30 and TRBJ2-5; 9 bases align to TRBD1. The V gene end was trimmed by 3 bases and the J gene end by 4 bases; junction bases not matched to a gene: 3. Germline CDR1 GTSNPN, CDR2 SVGIG (reference sequence). The CDR3 sequence is 13 residues long. The CDR3 DNA reads TGTGCCTGGAGGGGACAGGGTTCAGAGACCCAGTACTTC. Translating it yields CAWRGQGSETQYF.

The chain joins TRBV6-5 to TRBJ1-1; 9 positions agree with TRBD1. Trimming cost V 1 base and J 2 bases; bases outside gene matches: 5. Germline CDR1 is MNHEY and CDR2 is SVGAGI. The CDR3 consists of 16 residues. The DNA for the CDR3 is TGTGCCAGCAGTTACTTAACAGGGGGCGGTAACACTGAAGCTTTCTTT. This sequence encodes CASSYLTGGGNTEAFF.